Following are 26 T cell receptor beta chains from one sample sequenced in a study of blood T cell repertoires in COVID-19. Sequencing used immunoSEQ multiplex PCR; TCRdb keeps in-frame clones, though not all of them. This sample has about 210,000 clones, with 80% found just once. Sequencing was performed on PBMCs or T cells enriched from blood (not recorded which). These TCRs come from a man aged 25 to 40 with acute COVID-19.

The rearrangement links TRBV28 to TRBJ2-1; 12 nucleotides line up with TRBD2. Germline CDR1 reads MDHEN; CDR2 reads SYDVKM. The CDR3 covers 16 residues. V lost 5 bases to trimming and J lost 5 bases; unmatched junction nucleotides: 7. The CDR3 DNA is TGTGCCAGCAGTGCATTACTAGCGGGGGGTAACAATGAGCAGTTCTTC. This translates into CASSALLAGGNNEQFF.

The rearrangement joins TRBV9 to TRBJ2-2; TRBD2 agrees at 9 bases. CDR1 is SGDLS and CDR2 is YYNGEE in the germline V gene. This CDR3 has 15 amino acids. The ends lost 0 bases at V and 7 bases at J; junction bases unmatched: 4. The CDR3 bases are TGTGCCAGCAGCGTAGGGAGTAGCGGGGGCGGGGAGCTGTTTTTT. Protein product: CASSVGSSGGGELFF.

V and J are TRBV5-1 and TRBJ2-3; weak D call: TRBD2 (7 bases). The CDR3 sequence is 16 residues long. CDR1 and CDR2 (germline): SGHRS, YFSETQ. V was clipped by 3 bases and J by 3 bases, with 17 bases between them. CDR3 DNA sequence: TGCGCCAGCAGCTCCCTCGGACTAGGGGGGACAGATACGCAGTATTTT. This codes for CASSSLGLGGTDTQYF. The variable domain in full, with the rest retrieved from reference TRBV5-1 and TRBJ2-3, is KAGVTQTPRYLIKTRGQQVTLSCSPISGHRSVSWYQQTPGQGLQFLFEYFSETQRNKGNFPGRFSGRQFSNSRSEMNVSTLELGDSALYLCASSSLGLGGTDTQYFGPGTRLTVL.

CDR3: CASSTSGGAYEQYF. In DNA form, the CDR3 reads TGCGCCAGCAGCACTAGCGGGGGGGCCTACGAGCAGTACTTC. The chain carries TRBV5-1 and TRBJ2-7; TRBD2 agrees at 13 bases. The CDR3 totals 14 residues. The V segment lost 4 bases and the J segment 2 bases; nucleotides outside the gene matches: 0. Germline values: CDR1 SGHRS, CDR2 YFSETQ.

V and J are TRBV9 and TRBJ2-1; the D gene is possibly TRBD2 (6 bases). There are 16 residues in the CDR3. V lost 7 bases and J lost 1, with 18 bases in between. Germline assignment: CDR1 SGDLS and CDR2 YYNGEE. The CDR3 sequence: CASPKAGGGSYNEQFF. DNA for the CDR3: TGTGCCAGCCCGAAGGCCGGAGGAGGGTCCTACAATGAGCAGTTCTTC.

Only a few counts were recorded for this clone. The chain employs TRBV6-1 and TRBJ2-2; D is ambiguous. This CDR3 contains 16 residues. The germline CDR1 and CDR2 sequences are MNHNS and SASEGT. V was shortened by 4 bases and J by 4 bases, with 16 bases between the two germline ends. CDR3 DNA: TGTGCCAGCAGTGCCGACCGAAGGTCGGGCACCGGGGAGCTGTTTTTT. It encodes CASSADRRSGTGELFF.

V gene TRBV18 combines with J gene TRBJ1-1; tentatively, D is TRBD1 (6 bases). CDR3 size: 14 residues. Deletions cut 2 bases from V and 2 bases from J, with 9 bases between. Germline V gene lookup returns CDR1 KGHSH and CDR2 LQKENI. The DNA of the CDR3 is TGTGCCAGCTCACCAAGGACAGTCAACACTGAAGCTTTCTTT. Its translation is CASSPRTVNTEAFF.

This rearrangement joins TRBV6-5 to TRBJ1-2; weak D call: TRBD1 (5 bases). The CDR3 contains 14 residues. Trimming left V 8 bases short and J 0 bases short, with 13 bases between. Per the germline V gene, CDR1 is MNHEY and CDR2 is SVGAGI. In nucleotides, the CDR3 is TGTGCCAGCCTTGGGGCCATAGCTAACTATGGCTACACCTTC. Amino acid sequence: CASLGAIANYGYTF.

The V gene is TRBV5-4, the J gene TRBJ1-5, with 9 bases matching TRBD1. The germline gives CDR1 SGHNT, CDR2 YYREEE (reference sequence). This CDR3 has 16 amino acids. The V and J ends lost 3 bases and 4 bases, in that order; junction bases with no gene match: 8. The CDR3 loop reads CASSSSAGTGNQPQHF. CDR3 DNA: TGTGCCAGCAGCTCTTCGGCCGGGACAGGGAATCAGCCCCAGCATTTT.

This clone was seen just once. The chain links TRBV19 to TRBJ1-2; TRBD1 matches 8 bases. This CDR3 is built from 16 residues. The junction had 12 bases not matched to a gene; V was cut back by 7 bases and J by 2 bases. Germline lookup yields CDR1 LNHDA and CDR2 SQIVND (reference sequence). The CDR3 sequence: CASTDPRGRRNYGYTF. The CDR3 DNA reads TGTGCCAGTACCGACCCCAGGGGGCGCCGAAACTATGGCTACACCTTC.

This clone was counted at least ten times. The V gene is TRBV27, the J gene TRBJ1-2, with TRBD1 matching 11 bases. Germline V lookup: CDR1 MNHEY, CDR2 SMNVEV (reference sequence). The CDR3 runs 17 residues. V lost 6 bases to trimming and J lost 4 bases; unmatched junction nucleotides: 13. The CDR3 DNA reads TGTGCCAGCAGCCTCGGGACAGGGGGTAGTAAGGTCTATGGCTACACCTTC. Translation gives CASSLGTGGSKVYGYTF.

V usage is TRBV19 and J usage is TRBJ2-1; no reliable D call. This CDR3 has 13 amino acids. Trimming left V 0 bases short and J 4 bases short, with 4 bases between. Per the germline V gene, CDR1 is LNHDA and CDR2 is SQIVND (reference sequence). This chain's CDR3 is CASSIDGYNEQFF. Written as DNA, the CDR3 is TGTGCCAGTAGTATAGACGGTTACAATGAGCAGTTCTTC. Using reference TRBV19 and TRBJ2-1 for the parts outside the CDR3, the full variable domain is DGGITQSPKYLFRKEGQNVTLSCEQNLNHDAMYWYRQDPGQGLRLIYYSQIVNDFQKGDIAEGYSVSREKKESFPLTVTSAQKNPTAFYLCASSIDGYNEQFFGPGTRLTVL.

CDR3 protein: CASRALRTSGGRGELFF. For the CDR3, the DNA is TGTGCCAGTAGGGCTTTACGGACTAGCGGGGGTCGCGGGGAGCTGTTTTTT. The genes are TRBV19 and TRBJ2-2, with 13 bases matching TRBD2. This CDR3 region has 17 residues. Germline CDR1 is LNHDA and CDR2 is SQIVND (reference sequence). Germline trimming cut 6 bases from V and 7 bases from J; bases unmatched to any gene: 11.

V usage is TRBV6-5 and J usage is TRBJ1-5, with 9 bases that match TRBD1. The germline gives CDR1 MNHEY, CDR2 SVGAGI. The CDR3 consists of 13 residues. V lost 6 bases and J lost 7; bases outside the gene matches: 4. CDR3 region: CASRRTGEQPQHF. The CDR3 DNA reads as TGTGCCAGCAGGAGGACAGGGGAGCAGCCCCAGCATTTT.

The chain couples TRBV20-1 to TRBJ2-3; D is possibly TRBD2 (6 bases). The CDR3 contains 11 residues. Trimming shortened V by 7 bases and J by 2 bases, and 7 bases separated the two germline ends. Germline V lookup: CDR1 DFQATT, CDR2 SNEGSKA (reference sequence). As DNA, the CDR3 is TGCAGTGTGCGGGACACAGATACGCAGTATTTT. This translates into CSVRDTDTQYF.

The rearrangement uses TRBV6-5 and TRBJ1-5, with a tentative D call TRBD1 (6 bases). Germline V gives CDR1 MNHEY, CDR2 SVGAGI. The CDR3 consists of 14 residues. V was pared by 11 bases and J by 1 base, with 15 bases between. CDR3 loop: CAVAGGGSNQPQHF. DNA of the CDR3: TGTGCCGTGGCTGGTGGGGGCAGCAATCAGCCCCAGCATTTT.

This chain connects TRBV3-1 (or the pseudogene TRBV3-2) to TRBJ1-1; TRBD1 matches at 7 bases. From germline, CDR1 is LGHDT and CDR2 YNNKEL (reference sequence). CDR3 length: 13 amino acids. V lost 4 bases, J lost 3 bases, and 2 bases stayed unmatched. The CDR3 region has the DNA TGTGCCAGCAGCCCGGGACAGTACACTGAAGCTTTCTTT. Amino acids: CASSPGQYTEAFF.

The chain uses TRBV7-3 and TRBJ2-1; 10 nucleotides match TRBD1. Germline V gene lookup returns CDR1 SGHTA and CDR2 FQGTGA. The CDR3 covers 16 residues. Germline trimming cut 5 bases from V and 0 bases from J; bases unmatched to any gene: 4. The CDR3 bases are TGTGCCAGCAGCCCCGGGACAGGGGTCTCCTACAATGAGCAGTTCTTC. Translation gives CASSPGTGVSYNEQFF.

This clone was detected only once. V is TRBV5-1 and J is TRBJ2-7; 9 nucleotides line up with TRBD1. This CDR3 contains 14 residues. Germline-derived CDR1 and CDR2 are SGHRS and YFSETQ. J lost 6 bases, V lost 2 bases, and 6 bases had no gene match. The CDR3 DNA follows: TGCGCCAGCAGCTTCGGACAGGGGATGACCGAGCAGTACTTC. This translates into CASSFGQGMTEQYF.

The V call is TRBV3-1 (or the pseudogene TRBV3-2), the J call TRBJ2-5; TRBD2 matches at 8 bases. Trimming took 4 bases from V and 4 from J; bases not matched to a gene: 8. Germline loops: CDR1 LGHDT, CDR2 YNNKEL (reference sequence). CDR3 length equals 15 residues. The CDR3 here is CASSPEAGALETQYF. As DNA, the CDR3 is TGTGCCAGCAGCCCTGAAGCGGGGGCCTTAGAGACCCAGTACTTC.

This clone has only a few counts. The chain employs TRBV13 and TRBJ2-7; TRBD2 matches 8 bases. The CDR3 sequence is 16 residues long. Germline V lookup: CDR1 PRHDT, CDR2 FYEKMQ (reference sequence). The V and J ends lost 5 bases and 3 bases, in that order; junction bases with no gene match: 12. The CDR3 sequence: CASSLRGAGTSYEQYF. The CDR3 DNA sequence: TGTGCCAGCAGCCTAAGGGGAGCCGGGACTAGCTACGAGCAGTACTTC.

CDR3 DNA: TGTGCCAGCAGCTTATGGGGCCTCCAAGAGACCCAGTACTTC. Its translation is CASSLWGLQETQYF. The J gene is TRBJ2-5, the V gene TRBV13; D may be TRBD1 (5 bases). Germline V gene data show CDR1 as PRHDT and CDR2 as FYEKMQ (reference sequence). V shed 2 bases and J shed 1 base, with 8 bases lying between them. The CDR3 is made up of 14 amino acids.

The chain recombines TRBV11-2 with TRBJ2-7, with 10 positions matching TRBD1. Germline V gives CDR1 SGHAT, CDR2 FQNNGV. CDR3 length: 19 residues. V lost 2 bases, J lost 6 bases, and 19 bases stayed unmatched. The CDR3: CASSLTLFTPRTGGFEQYF. CDR3 DNA: TGTGCCAGCAGCTTAACCCTTTTCACCCCCCGGACAGGGGGTTTCGAGCAGTACTTC.

V usage is TRBV30 and J usage is TRBJ2-7; D is ambiguous. Trimming took off 3 bases at V and 10 bases at J, with 13 bases between the two ends. Germline V gene sequence: CDR1 GTSNPN, CDR2 SVGIG (reference sequence). This CDR3 spans 11 amino acids. The CDR3 DNA reads as TGTGCCTGGAGGGTCCGGCAGGTACAGTACTTC. Translated, it gives CAWRVRQVQYF.

This clone has a single count. The chain recombines TRBV5-1 with TRBJ2-1; 12 nucleotides align to TRBD2. The V segment lost 8 bases and the J segment 4 bases; nucleotides outside the gene matches: 7. The CDR3 sequence is 15 residues long. Germline V lookup: CDR1 SGHRS, CDR2 YFSETQ. This CDR3 reads CASTTSGGPYNEQFF. For the CDR3, the DNA is TGCGCCAGTACGACTAGCGGGGGCCCATACAATGAGCAGTTCTTC.

This sequence joins TRBV7-3 and TRBJ2-2; 7 bases are shared with TRBD2. The CDR3 consists of 15 residues. Germline values: CDR1 SGHTA, CDR2 FQGTGA. The ends lost 3 bases at V and 4 bases at J; junction bases unmatched: 5. CDR3 sequence: CASSFPPGGTGELFF. Written as DNA, the CDR3 is TGTGCCAGCAGCTTTCCTCCGGGGGGCACCGGGGAGCTGTTTTTT.